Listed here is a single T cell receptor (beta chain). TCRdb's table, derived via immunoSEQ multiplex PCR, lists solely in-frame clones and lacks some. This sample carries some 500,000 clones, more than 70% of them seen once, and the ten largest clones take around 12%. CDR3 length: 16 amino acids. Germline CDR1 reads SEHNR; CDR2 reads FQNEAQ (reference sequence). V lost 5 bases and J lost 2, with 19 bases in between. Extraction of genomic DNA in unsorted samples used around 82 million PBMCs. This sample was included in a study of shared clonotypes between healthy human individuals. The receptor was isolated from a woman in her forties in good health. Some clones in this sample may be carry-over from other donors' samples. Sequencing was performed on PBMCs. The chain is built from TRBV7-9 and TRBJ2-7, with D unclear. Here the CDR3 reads CASSIGRTDSAYEQYF. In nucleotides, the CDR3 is TGTGCCAGCAGCATAGGCAGGACGGATTCTGCCTACGAGCAGTACTTC. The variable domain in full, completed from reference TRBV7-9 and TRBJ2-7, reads DTGVSQNPRHKITKRGQNVTFRCDPISEHNRLYWYRQTLGQGPEFLTYFQNEAQLEKSRLLSDRFSAERPKGSFSTLEIQRTEQGDSAMYLCASSIGRTDSAYEQYFGPGTRLTVT.